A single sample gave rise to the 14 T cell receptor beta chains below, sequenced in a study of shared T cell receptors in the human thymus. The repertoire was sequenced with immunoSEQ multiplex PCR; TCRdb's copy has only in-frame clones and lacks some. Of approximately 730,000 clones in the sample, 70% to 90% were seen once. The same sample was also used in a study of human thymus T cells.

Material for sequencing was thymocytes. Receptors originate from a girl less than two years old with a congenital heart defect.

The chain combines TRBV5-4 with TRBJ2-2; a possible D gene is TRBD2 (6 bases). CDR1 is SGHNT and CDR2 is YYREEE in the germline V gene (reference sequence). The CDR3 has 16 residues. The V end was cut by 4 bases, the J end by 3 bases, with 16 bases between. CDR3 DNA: TGTGCCAGCAGCCCAGGAGGGACGGAATACACCGGGGAGCTGTTTTTT. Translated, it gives CASSPGGTEYTGELFF.

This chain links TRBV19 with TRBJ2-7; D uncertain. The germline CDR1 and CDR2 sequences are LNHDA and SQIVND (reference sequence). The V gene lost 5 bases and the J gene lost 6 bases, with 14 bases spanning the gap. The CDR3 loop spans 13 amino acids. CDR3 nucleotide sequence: TGTGCCAGTAGTTTCGGTCTTGCTAGCGAGCAGTACTTC. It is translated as CASSFGLASEQYF. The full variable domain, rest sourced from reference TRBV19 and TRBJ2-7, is DGGITQSPKYLFRKEGQNVTLSCEQNLNHDAMYWYRQDPGQGLRLIYYSQIVNDFQKGDIAEGYSVSREKKESFPLTVTSAQKNPTAFYLCASSFGLASEQYFGPGTRLTVT.

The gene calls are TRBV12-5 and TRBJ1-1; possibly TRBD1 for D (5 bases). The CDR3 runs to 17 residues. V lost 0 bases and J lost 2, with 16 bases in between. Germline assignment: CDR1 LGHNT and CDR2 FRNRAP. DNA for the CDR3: TGTGCTAGTGGTTTGGTAAGAGATGGACACCCTAACACTGAAGCTTTCTTT. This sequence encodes CASGLVRDGHPNTEAFF.

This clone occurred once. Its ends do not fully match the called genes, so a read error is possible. In nucleotides, the CDR3 is TGTGCCAGCAGTGCGTATTACAGGGGCGACCTAATCTTC. It codes for CASSAYYRGDLIF. V gene TRBV27 combines with J gene TRBJ1-2; 7 positions agree with TRBD1. The CDR3 is 13 amino acids. Germline assignment: CDR1 MNHEY and CDR2 SMNVEV (reference sequence).

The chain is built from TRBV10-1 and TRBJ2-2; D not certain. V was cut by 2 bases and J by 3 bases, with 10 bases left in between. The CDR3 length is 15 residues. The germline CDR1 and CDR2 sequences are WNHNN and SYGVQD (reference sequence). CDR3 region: CASSEEEWDTGELFF. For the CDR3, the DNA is TGCGCCAGCAGTGAGGAGGAGTGGGACACCGGGGAGCTGTTTTTT.

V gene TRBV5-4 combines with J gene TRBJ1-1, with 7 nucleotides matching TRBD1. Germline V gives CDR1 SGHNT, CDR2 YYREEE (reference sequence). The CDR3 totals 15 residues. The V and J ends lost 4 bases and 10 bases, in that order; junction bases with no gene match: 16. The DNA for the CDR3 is TGTGCCAGCAGCGAGGGACAGCTAGGGAGTCCGGGAGCTTTCTTT. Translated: CASSEGQLGSPGAFF.

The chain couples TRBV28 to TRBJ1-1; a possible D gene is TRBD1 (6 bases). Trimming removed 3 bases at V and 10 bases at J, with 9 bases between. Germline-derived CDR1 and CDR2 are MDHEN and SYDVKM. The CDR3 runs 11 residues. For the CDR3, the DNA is TGTGCCAGCAGTTTCAGGGGTGTAGCTTTCTTT. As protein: CASSFRGVAFF. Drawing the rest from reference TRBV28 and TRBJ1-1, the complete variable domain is DVKVTQSSRYLVKRTGEKVFLECVQDMDHENMFWYRQDPGLGLRLIYFSYDVKMKEKGDIPEGYSVSREKKERFSLILESASTNQTSMYLCASSFRGVAFFGQGTRLTVV.

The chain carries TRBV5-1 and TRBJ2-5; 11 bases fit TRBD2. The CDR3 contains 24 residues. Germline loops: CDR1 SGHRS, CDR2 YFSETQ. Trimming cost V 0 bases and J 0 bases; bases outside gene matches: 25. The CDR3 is CASSLGTGQGSMASGGKYQETQYF. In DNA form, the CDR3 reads TGCGCCAGCAGCTTGGGAACGGGACAGGGATCTATGGCTAGCGGGGGGAAGTACCAAGAGACCCAGTACTTC.

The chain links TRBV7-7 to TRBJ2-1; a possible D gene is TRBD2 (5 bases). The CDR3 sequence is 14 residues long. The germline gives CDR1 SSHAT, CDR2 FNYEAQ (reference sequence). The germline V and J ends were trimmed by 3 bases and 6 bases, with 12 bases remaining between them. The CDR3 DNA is TGTGCCAGCAGCTTGGGAGACATATCCAATGAGCAGTTCTTC. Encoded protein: CASSLGDISNEQFF. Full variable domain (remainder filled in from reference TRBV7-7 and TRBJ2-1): GAGVSQSPRYKVTKRGQDVTLRCDPISSHATLYWYQQALGQGPEFLTYFNYEAQPDKSGLPSDRFSAERPEGSISTLTIQRTEQRDSAMYRCASSLGDISNEQFFGPGTRLTVL.

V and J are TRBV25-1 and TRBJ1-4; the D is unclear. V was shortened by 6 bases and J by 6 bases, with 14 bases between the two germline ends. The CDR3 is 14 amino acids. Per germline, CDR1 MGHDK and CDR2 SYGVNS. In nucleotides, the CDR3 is TGTGCCAGCAGAGCCGGTCTGGAGGATGAAAAACTGTTTTTT. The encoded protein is CASRAGLEDEKLFF.

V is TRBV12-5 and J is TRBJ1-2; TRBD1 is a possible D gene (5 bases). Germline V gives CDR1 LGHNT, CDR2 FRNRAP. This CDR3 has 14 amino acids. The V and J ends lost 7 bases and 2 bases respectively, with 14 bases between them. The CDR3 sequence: CASAPSTENYGYTF. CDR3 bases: TGTGCTAGTGCCCCCTCGACAGAGAACTATGGCTACACCTTC.

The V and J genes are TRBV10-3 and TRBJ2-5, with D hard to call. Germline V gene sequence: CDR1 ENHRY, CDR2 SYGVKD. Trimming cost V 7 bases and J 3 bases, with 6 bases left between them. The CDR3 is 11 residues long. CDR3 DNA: TGTGCCATCAAGACTGAAGAGACCCAGTACTTC. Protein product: CAIKTEETQYF.

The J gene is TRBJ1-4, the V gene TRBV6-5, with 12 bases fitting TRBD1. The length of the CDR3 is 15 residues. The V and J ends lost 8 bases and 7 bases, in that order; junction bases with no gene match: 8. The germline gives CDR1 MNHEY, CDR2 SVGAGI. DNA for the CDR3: TGTGCCAGCGGGGGACAGGGGGCGCGCAGTGAAAAACTGTTTTTT. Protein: CASGGQGARSEKLFF.

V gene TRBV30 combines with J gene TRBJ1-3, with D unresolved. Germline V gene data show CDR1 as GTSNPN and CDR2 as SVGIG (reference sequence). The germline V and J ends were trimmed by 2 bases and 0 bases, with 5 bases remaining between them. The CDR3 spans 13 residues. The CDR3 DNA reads TGTGCCTGGAGTATCGGCTCTGGAAACACCATATATTTT. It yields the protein CAWSIGSGNTIYF.